These T cell receptor beta chains were read from a single sample in a study of T-cell memory formation after mild COVID-19. MiXCR, run by TCRdb on the 5' RACE reads, gives a single entry per CDR3 protein. The repertoire includes roughly 450,000 distinct CDR3 sequences, over 15% of them detected once, and over 9% sits in the top ten. The sample comprised PBMCs or a T cell subset sorted from them (not recorded which). The receptors stem from an adult woman who had mild COVID-19 (a few samples of this study predate the infection). Cell type and time point are not known. CDR3s include the opening cysteine and the closing phenylalanine or tryptophan. Each record gives: V gene, D gene, J gene, clone size, CDR3 length, CDR3 DNA, CDR3 protein. D genes are given only for firm matches. Only some rows state a clone size, as once, few, many or a class for expanded clones.

TRBV15	-	TRBJ1-2	few	11	TGTGCCACCAGCAGAGAGGATGGCTACACCTTC	CATSREDGYTF
TRBV12-3/TRBV12-4	-	TRBJ1-1	few	15	TGTGCCAGCAGTAGTTCGGGACGGGCGAACACTGAAGCTTTCTTT	CASSSSGRANTEAFF
TRBV27	TRBD1	TRBJ1-2	few	15	TGTGCCAGCAGTTTATCCACAGGGGCCATTTATGGCTACACCTTC	CASSLSTGAIYGYTF
TRBV10-3	TRBD1	TRBJ1-1	many	14	TGTGCCATCAGTTTCCAGGGGGCAGACACTGAAGCTTTCTTT	CAISFQGADTEAFF
TRBV6-6	-	TRBJ1-1	-	11	TGTGCCAGCAGTCAAGTATCTGAAGCTTTCTTT	CASSQVSEAFF
TRBV30	-	TRBJ2-7	-	14	TGTGCCTGGAGTGCCGGGACGCCTTCCTACGAGCAGTACTTC	CAWSAGTPSYEQYF
TRBV3-1	-	TRBJ1-6	many	15	TGTGCCAGCAGTCCAACGGCAGGGGTTTCTTCACCCCTCCACTTT	CASSPTAGVSSPLHF
TRBV7-9	-	TRBJ2-3	-	19	TGTGCCAGCAGTTTCGCACGTTTCTCCGGGACAACCACCACAGATACGCAGTATTTT	CASSFARFSGTTTTDTQYF
TRBV12-3/TRBV12-4	TRBD2	TRBJ2-3	-	14	TGTGCCAGCAGTTTAGTGGCTAGCGGTGATACGCAGTATTTT	CASSLVASGDTQYF
TRBV6-1	-	TRBJ1-2	-	16	TGTGCCAGCAGTGAAATGTGGGGACCTTTCTTGTATGGCTACACCTTC	CASSEMWGPFLYGYTF
TRBV5-1	-	TRBJ2-7	few	15	TGCGCCAGCAGCTATATTCCTTGGGGTCCCTACGAGCAGTACTTC	CASSYIPWGPYEQYF
TRBV7-8	TRBD2	TRBJ2-5	few	15	TGTGCCAGCAGCTTAGTAGTAGCGGGAGAAGAGACCCAGTACTTC	CASSLVVAGEETQYF
TRBV12-3/TRBV12-4	-	TRBJ1-5	-	15	TGTGCCAGCAGTACCACAGGGTCGGGGAGTCAGCCCCAGCATTTT	CASSTTGSGSQPQHF
TRBV7-6	-	TRBJ2-7	-	13	TGTGCCAGCAGCCCCCCCTACTCCTACGAGCAGTACTTC	CASSPPYSYEQYF
TRBV7-2	-	TRBJ2-1	few	14	TGTGCCAGCAGTCCAGTGGGGGGTTCGGGTGAGCAGTTCTTC	CASSPVGGSGEQFF